A single sample is the source of the 23 T cell receptor beta chains below, sequenced in a study of T cells after posttransplantation cyclophosphamide. Data came from immunoSEQ multiplex PCR; TCRdb stores just in-frame clones and leaves some out. Sampling found roughly 35,000 clones, none seen once. Sequencing input: PBMCs. The source of these receptors is a girl between 10 and 17 years old in good health, CMV-negative, and a related stem cell transplant donor.

This clone has ten or more counts. The rearrangement links TRBV5-1 to TRBJ2-3; D remains unclear. CDR1 is SGHRS and CDR2 is YFSETQ in the germline V gene. This CDR3 has 12 residues. V lost 5 bases, J lost 0 bases, and 4 bases lay in between. CDR3 coding DNA: TGCGCCAGCAGTATAAGCACAGATACGCAGTATTTT. Amino acids: CASSISTDTQYF.

The V call is TRBV28, the J call TRBJ1-1; perhaps TRBD1 as D (6 bases). Trimming pared 5 bases from V and 1 base from J, leaving 11 bases between. From germline, CDR1 is MDHEN and CDR2 SYDVKM. CDR3 size: 14 residues. DNA for the CDR3: TGTGCCAGCAGTCGCACAGGGACGAACACTGAAGCTTTCTTT. Translation gives CASSRTGTNTEAFF.

This clone came up many times. The rearrangement joins TRBV5-1 to TRBJ2-5, with D unresolved. The CDR3 loop spans 13 amino acids. Germline CDR1 is SGHRS and CDR2 is YFSETQ. Trimming took off 1 base at V and 0 bases at J, with 4 bases between the two ends. DNA of the CDR3: TGCGCCAGCAGCTTGAGCTACCAAGAGACCCAGTACTTC. Encoded protein: CASSLSYQETQYF.

The rearrangement joins TRBV14 to TRBJ2-5, with a weak D call TRBD2 (5 bases). Trimming pared 3 bases from V and 3 bases from J, leaving 8 bases between. The V gene's germline CDR1 is SGHDN and CDR2 FVKESK. This CDR3 comprises 13 residues. The CDR3 nucleotides read TGTGCCAGCAGCCATGTCGGGGAAGAGACCCAGTACTTC. It codes for CASSHVGEETQYF.

The V gene is TRBV9, the J gene TRBJ2-3; 8 nucleotides match TRBD2. With 4 bases clipped from V and 2 bases from J, the junction kept 9 bases outside the gene matches. The CDR3 runs to 16 residues. Germline CDR1 is SGDLS and CDR2 is YYNGEE. The CDR3 DNA reads TGTGCCAGCAGCCCAAGGGGCGGGGGGAACACAGATACGCAGTATTTT. Amino acid sequence: CASSPRGGGNTDTQYF.

This clone showed up many times. The V gene is TRBV19, the J gene TRBJ1-2; no firm D call. Germline lookup yields CDR1 LNHDA and CDR2 SQIVND (reference sequence). The germline V and J ends were trimmed by 7 bases and 4 bases, with 16 bases remaining between them. There are 14 residues in the CDR3. The CDR3 spells CASKFEALGYGYTF. CDR3 nucleotide sequence: TGTGCCAGTAAATTTGAGGCGTTGGGCTATGGCTACACCTTC.

In this sample, this clone turned up a few times. The J gene is TRBJ1-1, the V gene TRBV27, with D possibly matching TRBD1 (6 bases). The V and J ends lost 6 bases and 1 base respectively, with 9 bases between them. The CDR3 loop spans 13 amino acids. Germline values: CDR1 MNHEY, CDR2 SMNVEV (reference sequence). CDR3 region: CASSGGANTEAFF. CDR3 sequence (DNA): TGTGCCAGCAGCGGGGGGGCGAACACTGAAGCTTTCTTT.

The sample holds a few counts of this clone. V and J are TRBV7-9 and TRBJ2-5, with TRBD2 identical over 7 bases. The germline V gene has CDR1 SEHNR and CDR2 FQNEAQ (reference sequence). Trimming cost V 5 bases and J 1 base; bases outside gene matches: 4. The CDR3 spans 14 residues. The CDR3 DNA sequence: TGTGCCAGCAGCCACAGCGGGACCCAAGAGACCCAGTACTTC. It codes for CASSHSGTQETQYF.

V usage is TRBV7-9 and J usage is TRBJ1-2, with D tentatively TRBD1 (6 bases). The CDR3 loop spans 14 amino acids. Germline loops: CDR1 SEHNR, CDR2 FQNEAQ (reference sequence). V lost 7 bases, J lost 2 bases, and 14 bases lay in between. CDR3 residues: CASTQQGRNYGYTF. Written as DNA, the CDR3 is TGTGCCAGCACCCAACAGGGACGGAACTATGGCTACACCTTC.

This clone turned up a few times. The chain is built from TRBV27 and TRBJ2-7; 7 bases are shared with TRBD2. The V segment lost 11 bases and the J segment 2 bases; nucleotides outside the gene matches: 24. Germline CDR1 and CDR2: MNHEY and SMNVEV (reference sequence). CDR3 length: 18 amino acids. The CDR3 nucleotides read TGTGCCCCCCCGGGGGGATTGAAGGACCCGGGATTGGCCTACGAGCAGTACTTC. Its protein is CAPPGGLKDPGLAYEQYF.

A few counts support this clone. The chain has TRBV5-4 and TRBJ2-5, with D possibly TRBD1 on 5 matching bases. V was shortened by 4 bases and J by 2 bases, with 12 bases between the two germline ends. The CDR3 runs 14 residues. Germline CDR1 SGHNT, CDR2 YYREEE (reference sequence). The CDR3 loop is CASSKTDQQETQYF. CDR3 in DNA: TGTGCCAGCAGCAAGACAGATCAACAAGAGACCCAGTACTTC. The whole variable domain, filled in from reference TRBV5-4 and TRBJ2-5, reads ETGVTQSPTHLIKTRGQQVTLRCSSQSGHNTVSWYQQALGQGPQFIFQYYREEENGRGNFPPRFSGLQFPNYSSELNVNALELDDSALYLCASSKTDQQETQYFGPGTRLLVL.

This clone was counted many times. The rearrangement uses TRBV6-1 and TRBJ1-3; TRBD1 matches at 7 bases. The CDR3 is made up of 15 amino acids. The J segment lost 0 bases and the V segment lost 10 bases, leaving 9 bases of the junction unmatched. The V gene's germline CDR1 is MNHNS and CDR2 SASEGT. CDR3 sequence (DNA): TGTGCCACCACCACAGGGGTCCACTCTGGAAACACCATATATTTT. Its protein product is CATTTGVHSGNTIYF.

In this sample, this clone turned up a few times. The chain joins TRBV5-6 to TRBJ2-5; D uncertain. The end of the DNA is better explained by TRBJ2-7, so the J call may be wrong. Germline CDR1 SGHDT, CDR2 YYEEEE. The CDR3 consists of 15 residues. The CDR3 sequence is CASSFRVSPAYEQYF. The CDR3 DNA sequence: TGTGCCAGCAGCTTTCGGGTATCTCCTGCCTACGAGCAGTACTTC.

The V and J genes are TRBV9 and TRBJ2-5; 10 bases map to TRBD2. From germline, CDR1 is SGDLS and CDR2 YYNGEE. The CDR3 is 15 residues long. Germline trimming cut 3 bases from V and 2 bases from J; bases unmatched to any gene: 4. The chain's CDR3 is CASSEGTSAQETQYF. CDR3 sequence (DNA): TGTGCCAGCAGCGAGGGGACTAGCGCGCAAGAGACCCAGTACTTC.

The sample holds many counts of this clone. V and J are TRBV7-3 and TRBJ1-4, with a tentative D call TRBD1 (5 bases). Germline V gives CDR1 SGHTA, CDR2 FQGTGA. The CDR3 length is 14 residues. Trimming took off 2 bases at V and 8 bases at J, with 12 bases between the two ends. This chain's CDR3 is CASSLVQGREKLFF. Here the CDR3 DNA reads TGTGCCAGCAGCTTAGTTCAGGGAAGAGAAAAACTGTTTTTT.

This clone came up a few times. This chain connects TRBV28 to TRBJ1-5; D is possibly TRBD1 (5 bases). This CDR3 has 18 amino acids. Germline-derived CDR1 and CDR2 are MDHEN and SYDVKM. Trimming pared 4 bases from V and 0 bases from J, leaving 19 bases between. The CDR3: CASSCVKEGAYSNQPQHF. DNA of the CDR3: TGTGCCAGCAGTTGCGTCAAAGAAGGGGCCTATAGCAATCAGCCCCAGCATTTT. The full variable domain, completed using reference TRBV28 and TRBJ1-5, is DVKVTQSSRYLVKRTGEKVFLECVQDMDHENMFWYRQDPGLGLRLIYFSYDVKMKEKGDIPEGYSVSREKKERFSLILESASTNQTSMYLCASSCVKEGAYSNQPQHFGDGTRLSIL.

This clone was seen many times. This rearrangement joins TRBV5-4 to TRBJ2-4, with 7 bases fitting TRBD1. Germline CDR1 SGHNT, CDR2 YYREEE (reference sequence). V lost 0 bases, J lost 7 bases, and 4 bases stayed unmatched. This CDR3 is built from 14 residues. This chain's CDR3 is CASSLEGAWNIQYF. The CDR3 bases are TGTGCCAGCAGCTTGGAGGGGGCCTGGAACATTCAGTACTTC. Based on the CDR3 plus reference TRBV5-4 and TRBJ2-4, the full variable domain is ETGVTQSPTHLIKTRGQQVTLRCSSQSGHNTVSWYQQALGQGPQFIFQYYREEENGRGNFPPRFSGLQFPNYSSELNVNALELDDSALYLCASSLEGAWNIQYFGAGTRLSVL.

This clone has a count of ten or more. This chain links TRBV7-6 with TRBJ2-7; D ambiguous. The CDR3 is made up of 15 amino acids. Germline values: CDR1 SGHVS, CDR2 FNYEAQ. Trimming took off 0 bases at V and 6 bases at J, with 15 bases between the two ends. The CDR3 protein is CASSLATHSVREQYF. The CDR3 nucleotides are TGTGCCAGCAGCTTAGCGACCCACAGTGTCCGCGAGCAGTACTTC. Full variable domain (remainder filled in from reference TRBV7-6 and TRBJ2-7): GAGVSQSPRYKVTKRGQDVALRCDPISGHVSLYWYRQALGQGPEFLTYFNYEAQQDKSGLPNDRFSAERPEGSISTLTIQRTEQRDSAMYRCASSLATHSVREQYFGPGTRLTVT.

The V gene is TRBV30, the J gene TRBJ2-7; maybe TRBD1 (6 bases). Trimming shortened V by 5 bases and J by 5 bases, and 13 bases separated the two germline ends. CDR1 and CDR2 (germline): GTSNPN, SVGIG (reference sequence). This CDR3 has 12 residues. This chain's CDR3 is CAWEQGTDEQYF. CDR3 DNA sequence: TGTGCCTGGGAACAGGGTACCGACGAGCAGTACTTC. Full variable domain (missing parts from reference TRBV30 and TRBJ2-7): SQTIHQWPATLVQPVGSPLSLECTVEGTSNPNLYWYRQAAGRGLQLLFYSVGIGQISSEVPQNLSASRPQDRQFILSSKKLLLSDSGFYLCAWEQGTDEQYFGPGTRLTVT.

This clone turned up a few times. The CDR3 reads CASSLTTDTQYF. The CDR3 nucleotides read TGTGCCAGCAGCTTAACAACAGATACGCAGTATTTT. This chain connects TRBV13 to TRBJ2-3; D gene uncertain. The germline V gene has CDR1 PRHDT and CDR2 FYEKMQ (reference sequence). V was shortened by 2 bases and J by 3 bases, with 3 bases between the two germline ends. The CDR3 runs to 12 residues.

This clone was seen more than once but under ten times. The chain is built from TRBV14 and TRBJ1-6; D is uncertain. With 0 bases removed from V and 13 bases from J, the gap between germline ends came to 13 bases. Germline V CDR1 and CDR2: SGHDN, FVKESK. There are 14 residues in the CDR3. The CDR3 here is CASSQDYGRTPLHF. The CDR3 DNA is TGTGCCAGCAGCCAAGATTACGGGAGAACGCCCCTCCACTTT.

This clone occurred a few times. The chain recombines TRBV4-1 with TRBJ2-3; 9 positions match TRBD2. Germline V lookup: CDR1 MGHRA, CDR2 YSYEKL. The V gene end was trimmed by 4 bases and the J gene end by 2 bases; junction bases not matched to a gene: 7. This CDR3 spans 16 amino acids. The DNA for the CDR3 is TGCGCCAGCAGCCCCCGACGACTAGCGGACACAGATACGCAGTATTTT. Translating it yields CASSPRRLADTDTQYF.

This clone was seen a handful of times. The V call is TRBV28, the J call TRBJ1-2, with a tentative D call TRBD1 (6 bases). Germline lookup yields CDR1 MDHEN and CDR2 SYDVKM. Deletions cut 7 bases from V and 9 bases from J, with 15 bases between. The CDR3 is made up of 12 amino acids. The CDR3 region has the DNA TGTGCCAGCACCGTACAGGGAGCGAGCTACACCTTC. This sequence encodes CASTVQGASYTF.